This T cell receptor beta chain was sequenced during a study of blood T cells in healthy people across ages. Primers used in a second PCR of about 6 to 11 cycles were a sample-barcoded 5' primer and a J-beta primer mix. TCRdb re-called the 5' RACE reads through MiXCR, storing one row per CDR3 protein. The profile covers roughly 900,000 distinct CDR3 sequences, with about 48% appearing a single time and around 15% taken by the ten largest. The CDR3 is 13 amino acids. The germline CDR1 and CDR2 sequences are LGHDT and YNNKEL (reference sequence). V was pared by 0 bases and J by 7 bases, with 10 bases between.

The chain combines TRBV3-1 with TRBJ2-7, with a weak D call TRBD2 (6 bases). This sequence originates from a young man in good health. Sequencing was carried out using blood. Here the CDR3 reads CASSQEPGREQYF. CDR3 sequence (DNA): TGTGCCAGCAGCCAAGAACCAGGGAGGGAGCAGTACTTC.